Listed here are 14 T cell receptor beta chains from one sample, sequenced in a study of OX40 agonist ivuxolimab in advanced cancers. Profiling relied on immunoSEQ multiplex PCR, and the TCRdb table lists in-frame clones only, not all of them. The data contain 80,000 or so clones, about 88% of them singletons. This material consisted of CD4+ or CD8+ T cells sorted from blood, taken in a trial of the OX40 agonist ivuxolimab. These receptors originate from an adult with an advanced solid tumor such as melanoma, head and neck, liver or kidney cancer.

In this sample, this clone turned up a few times. The chain is built from TRBV28 and TRBJ1-1; D perhaps matches TRBD1 (5 bases). CDR1 MDHEN and CDR2 SYDVKM come from the germline V gene. The CDR3 has 16 amino acids. The V and J ends lost 7 bases and 0 bases respectively, with 18 bases between them. The CDR3 protein is CASTIGASFMNTEAFF. The DNA for the CDR3 is TGTGCCAGCACCATCGGGGCCAGCTTCATGAACACTGAAGCTTTCTTT.

V usage is TRBV6-6 and J usage is TRBJ1-5, with D unresolved. V lost 5 bases and J lost 2, with 7 bases in between. In germline, CDR1 is MNHNY, CDR2 SVGAGI (reference sequence). The CDR3 runs to 13 residues. CDR3 loop: CASSPSGNQPQHF. Here the CDR3 DNA reads TGTGCCAGCAGTCCTTCGGGCAATCAGCCCCAGCATTTT.

The chain combines TRBV7-9 with TRBJ1-1, with D hard to call. In germline, CDR1 is SEHNR, CDR2 FQNEAQ (reference sequence). Trimming took 4 bases from V and 4 from J, leaving 10 bases between them. This CDR3 has 13 amino acids. The CDR3 reads CASSSSDLTEAFF. For the CDR3, the DNA is TGTGCCAGCAGCTCCAGTGACCTCACTGAAGCTTTCTTT.

The chain couples TRBV11-3 to TRBJ2-7, with D perhaps matching TRBD1 (5 bases). The ends were cut back, 8 bases at V and 6 bases at J, with 17 bases in the middle. This CDR3 spans 13 amino acids. Germline CDR1 is SGHNT and CDR2 is YENEEA. This CDR3 is CASGLGQGSEQYF. The CDR3 DNA reads as TGTGCCAGCGGATTAGGCCAGGGAAGCGAGCAGTACTTC.

This sequence joins TRBV28 and TRBJ2-5, with D perhaps matching TRBD1 (6 bases). V lost 2 bases and J lost 1, with 11 bases in between. Germline V lookup: CDR1 MDHEN, CDR2 SYDVKM. The CDR3 has 15 amino acids. The CDR3 bases are TGTGCCAGCAGTTTAGACGGGACACTCCAAGAGACCCAGTACTTC. This gives the protein CASSLDGTLQETQYF.

The chain uses TRBV5-5 and TRBJ1-4, with D tentatively TRBD1 (5 bases). Trimming removed 4 bases at V and 5 bases at J, with 12 bases between. Germline V gene sequence: CDR1 SGHKS, CDR2 YYEKEE (reference sequence). The CDR3 spans 14 residues. CDR3 DNA: TGTGCCAGCAGCGCGGACAAGGGAAATGAAAAACTGTTTTTT. It encodes CASSADKGNEKLFF.

In the case of this clone: At one boundary the junction diverges from the germline segment, which might be a read error. The V call is TRBV11-2, the J call TRBJ2-7; D ambiguous. This CDR3 contains 12 residues. CDR1 is SGHAT, CDR2 FQNNGV, per germline. CDR3 in amino acids: CASSSRDYILHF. DNA for the CDR3: TGTGCCAGCAGCTCCCGAGATTACATTCTTCACTTC.

A few counts support this clone. The chain links TRBV2 to TRBJ1-4, with a possible D match to TRBD1 (5 bases). V dropped 5 bases and J dropped 8 bases, with 12 bases sitting between them. CDR3 length: 13 residues. CDR1 and CDR2 (germline): SNHLY, FYNNEI. The CDR3 nucleotides are TGTGCCAGCAGTCCCGCGGGGGTGGAAAAACTGTTTTTT. It is translated as CASSPAGVEKLFF.

This chain uses TRBV5-1 with TRBJ1-1; D is ambiguous. This CDR3 is 15 amino acids long. V lost 0 bases to trimming and J lost 1 base, with 10 bases between them. Looked up from germline, CDR1 is SGHRS and CDR2 is YFSETQ. For the CDR3, the DNA is TGCGCCAGCAGCTTGGAATCGACCAAGAACACTGAAGCTTTCTTT. It encodes CASSLESTKNTEAFF.

This clone was seen just once. The V and J genes are TRBV5-1 and TRBJ2-7; TRBD1 matches 7 bases. Trimming removed 1 base from V and 3 bases from J; junction bases left unmatched: 1. Germline-derived CDR1 and CDR2 are SGHRS and YFSETQ. The CDR3 consists of 13 residues. The CDR3 nucleotides read TGCGCCAGCAGCTTGACAGGGGACTACGAGCAGTACTTC. Translation: CASSLTGDYEQYF.

This clone was found a few times. This chain connects TRBV19 to TRBJ1-1; D may be TRBD1 (5 bases). V was cut by 3 bases and J by 8 bases, with 13 bases left in between. Per the germline V gene, CDR1 is LNHDA and CDR2 is SQIVND (reference sequence). This CDR3 region has 13 residues. The CDR3 DNA follows: TGTGCCAGTAGTATTGACAGCTGGATGGAAGCTTTCTTT. Its protein is CASSIDSWMEAFF. Full variable domain (remainder filled in from reference TRBV19 and TRBJ1-1): DGGITQSPKYLFRKEGQNVTLSCEQNLNHDAMYWYRQDPGQGLRLIYYSQIVNDFQKGDIAEGYSVSREKKESFPLTVTSAQKNPTAFYLCASSIDSWMEAFFGQGTRLTVV.

J is TRBJ2-5 and V is TRBV5-1, with TRBD2 matching 8 bases. The CDR3 runs to 15 residues. Trimming at V came to 0 bases and at J to 5 bases, leaving 6 bases not matched to a gene. Germline V gives CDR1 SGHRS, CDR2 YFSETQ. The CDR3 DNA reads as TGCGCCAGCAGCTTGGAACTAGCGGACCTGGAGACCCAGTACTTC. This encodes CASSLELADLETQYF.

CDR3 coding DNA: TGTGCCAGCAGTAACCAGGGGAACACCGGGGAGCTGTTTTTT. This translates into CASSNQGNTGELFF. The V gene is TRBV6-5, the J gene TRBJ2-2; perhaps TRBD1 as D (5 bases). Germline CDR1 and CDR2: MNHEY and SVGAGI. The CDR3 runs 14 residues. V lost 5 bases to trimming and J lost 1 base, with 8 bases between them.

The rearrangement joins TRBV7-9 to TRBJ1-2; TRBD1 aligns across 7 bases. J lost 7 bases, V lost 5 bases, and 13 bases had no gene match. The CDR3 sequence is 15 residues long. Germline V gene data show CDR1 as SEHNR and CDR2 as FQNEAQ (reference sequence). In DNA, the CDR3 is TGTGCCAGCAGCCGCCTGGGACAGCCCAACCCTGGCTACACCTTC. Translation gives CASSRLGQPNPGYTF.